The 13 T cell receptor beta chains below come from one sample, sequenced in a study of regulatory dendritic cells for organ transplantation. Assay used: immunoSEQ multiplex PCR; TCRdb lists only in-frame clones, some missing. The table shows under 35,000 clones, with approximately 91% occurring only once. Sample: naive CD4+ T cells from blood. Specified subset: CD45RA+ naive T cells. The receptors stem from a human donor in good health.

This clone has a handful of counts. The chain has TRBV30 and TRBJ1-3; the D gene is possibly TRBD1 (6 bases). V was trimmed by 5 bases and J by 4 bases, leaving 9 bases between them. CDR3 length: 12 amino acids. Germline values: CDR1 GTSNPN, CDR2 SVGIG (reference sequence). This CDR3 reads CAWGDRGNTIYF. CDR3 nucleotides: TGTGCCTGGGGTGACAGGGGAAACACCATATATTTT.

The chain carries TRBV7-2 and TRBJ2-7; perhaps TRBD2 as D (5 bases). The V end lost 1 base, the J end lost 2 bases, and 9 bases lay between the germline ends. This CDR3 region has 14 residues. Germline-derived CDR1 and CDR2 are SGHTA and FQGNSA. CDR3 coding DNA: TGTGCCAGCAGCTTAGGAGGGCCTCCCTACGAGCAGTACTTC. Translation: CASSLGGPPYEQYF.

The rearrangement links TRBV2 to TRBJ1-1, with D hard to call. Between the trimmed V and J ends, which lost 7 bases and 2 bases, there was a span of 8 bases. Germline V gives CDR1 SNHLY, CDR2 FYNNEI. The CDR3 totals 12 residues. CDR3 nucleotide sequence: TGTGCCAGCAAAGACGACAACACTGAAGCTTTCTTT. This codes for CASKDDNTEAFF.

The V gene is TRBV4-3, the J gene TRBJ1-6; tentatively, D is TRBD1 (5 bases). Per the germline V gene, CDR1 is LGHNA and CDR2 is YSLEER. CDR3 size: 15 residues. The ends were cut back, 4 bases at V and 8 bases at J, with 15 bases in the middle. The CDR3: CASSPGRRVDSPLHF. In DNA form, the CDR3 reads TGCGCCAGCAGCCCTGGGCGCAGGGTCGATTCACCCCTCCACTTT.

The rearrangement uses TRBV5-1 and TRBJ2-1, with D possibly TRBD1 on 5 matching bases. Deletions cut 3 bases from V and 4 bases from J, with 23 bases between. This CDR3 is 18 amino acids long. CDR1 SGHRS and CDR2 YFSETQ come from the germline V gene. The CDR3: CASSSPRGRGILYNEQFF. Written as DNA, the CDR3 is TGCGCCAGCAGCTCCCCAAGGGGTAGGGGAATTCTATACAATGAGCAGTTCTTC.

The J gene is TRBJ1-4, the V gene TRBV7-8, with a weak D call TRBD1 (5 bases). This CDR3 region has 17 residues. V dropped 1 base and J dropped 8 bases, with 20 bases sitting between them. Germline V gives CDR1 SGHVS, CDR2 FQNEAQ. The CDR3 reads CASSLDSAGRPVEKLFF. CDR3 sequence (DNA): TGTGCCAGCAGCTTAGATTCGGCAGGGAGGCCCGTCGAAAAACTGTTTTTT.

The chain joins TRBV10-1 to TRBJ2-3; unclear D gene. The CDR3 is 12 residues long. Between the trimmed V and J ends, which lost 6 bases and 4 bases, there was a span of 8 bases. From germline, CDR1 is WNHNN and CDR2 SYGVQD (reference sequence). As DNA, the CDR3 is TGCGCCAGCAGAATCCCCCCAGATACGCAGTATTTT. It codes for CASRIPPDTQYF.

The chain has TRBV11-3 and TRBJ1-1; D gene uncertain. This CDR3 has 13 residues. V lost 2 bases and J 3 bases, leaving 7 bases between the germline ends. The germline gives CDR1 SGHNT, CDR2 YENEEA. The CDR3 loop reads CASSLSRDTEAFF. The CDR3 DNA is TGTGCCAGCAGCTTATCAAGGGACACTGAAGCTTTCTTT.

J is TRBJ1-4 and V is TRBV25-1; D might be TRBD1 (6 bases). Germline-derived CDR1 and CDR2 are MGHDK and SYGVNS. Trimming removed 2 bases at V and 8 bases at J, with 12 bases between. This CDR3 region has 14 residues. The CDR3 protein is CASSEGGTREKLFF. For the CDR3, the DNA is TGTGCCAGCAGTGAAGGGGGGACACGGGAAAAACTGTTTTTT.

The CDR3 loop reads CASSYGRFYGYTF. The CDR3 region has the DNA TGTGCCAGCAGTTACGGCCGTTTTTATGGCTACACCTTC. The chain carries TRBV6-5 and TRBJ1-2; D not resolved. V lost 2 bases and J lost 5, with 9 bases in between. The CDR3 length is 13 residues. CDR1 is MNHEY and CDR2 is SVGAGI in the germline V gene.

This clone was detected once. The V and J genes are TRBV5-5 and TRBJ1-2; D ambiguous. The CDR3 loop spans 14 amino acids. V shed 0 bases and J shed 1 base, with 7 bases lying between them. Per the germline V gene, CDR1 is SGHKS and CDR2 is YYEKEE (reference sequence). The chain's CDR3 is CASSLGRVNYGYTF. In nucleotides, the CDR3 is TGTGCCAGCAGCTTGGGACGGGTTAACTATGGCTACACCTTC.

The chain has TRBV21-1 and TRBJ2-7; TRBD2 is the table's D call, not checked against the DNA. TRBV21-1 constitutes a pseudogene. The CDR3 totals 11 residues. Written as DNA, the CDR3 is TGTGCCAGCAGCAAAGTCGACGAGCAGTACTTC. Encoded protein: CASSKVDEQYF.

The chain combines TRBV7-2 with TRBJ1-2; no clear D gene. Germline-derived CDR1 and CDR2 are SGHTA and FQGNSA. This CDR3 has 14 residues. Trimming cost V 3 bases and J 4 bases, with 12 bases left between them. The CDR3 DNA reads as TGTGCCAGCAGCTTGACGGACTCCCTCTATGGCTACACCTTC. Translation gives CASSLTDSLYGYTF.